This paragraph reports one T cell receptor (beta chain). The antigen this receptor binds is unknown. No much larger clone is present one base from it, and per-base qualities are unavailable. Using the immunoSEQ TRB Survey service, rearranged CDR3 beta regions were amplified from genomic DNA with multiplex V and J primers. To keep sequencing depth the same across samples, survey-level depth of up to 500,000 reads per sample was applied. The libraries were purified, combined into pools and sequenced with Illumina technology. The paper's data handling went like this. Productive clonality, sample overlap, pairwise scatters, CDR3 beta length, V/D/J gene usage and productiveness were assessed with immunoSEQ online tools. Calculated diversity was defined as the number of unique rearrangements divided by total templates times 100, and Shannon and Simpson indices were additionally computed. Principal component analysis was performed on Z-score normalized data with the R prcomp function and the ggbiplot package. Morisita's index was used to measure clonal overlap between blood and rectum within each subject. Entries here come from immuneACCESS through TCRdb and include only in-frame sequences with V and J called. Some clones fail to appear in such tables; in the studies checked, an unresolved V gene covers under half of the shortfall, and the cause of the remainder is unknown. V, J and clone size reflect that table, while D and trimming were determined from the DNA. Counted in this sample were some 43,000 clones; over 70% of them appeared once. The ten largest clones represent over 3% of the sample.

Germline trimming amounts to 6 bases on V and 15 bases on J, with 11 as the count of junction bases outside the gene matches. The CDR3 covers 12 residues, taking in both the cysteine and the phenylalanine. Only the CDR3 DNA is retained, 36 bases long and in frame from the first base. CDR1 and CDR2 are drawn from the germline V gene: SNHLY, FYNNEI. This entry belongs to a study of pediatric ulcerative colitis (dated by TCRdb to about 2019). Looking at the study overall: Pancolitis was present in several ulcerative colitis patients and left-sided colitis in two, and histology consistent with ulcerative colitis was found in all of these patients. The Pediatric Ulcerative Colitis Activity Index classified two patients as having mild disease, four as having moderate disease and three as having acute severe colitis. About nine newly diagnosed, treatment-naive pediatric ulcerative colitis patients and a few non-IBD control children each provided paired blood and rectal samples. Overall study results and their limits: Because repertoires were derived from total lymphocyte DNA, patterns in rare subsets such as regulatory T cells may not have been reflected. For technical reasons, blood samples from a couple of patients gave substantially fewer templates, and these samples were excluded from the blood-rectal overlap analysis. Two rectal CDR3 clonotypes were detected in all ulcerative colitis patients and were not detected in any of the controls. Clonal overlap between a subject's own blood and rectum was significantly greater in ulcerative colitis patients than in controls, which suggests more T cell trafficking to inflamed tissue. Rectal repertoire features separated controls, mild-moderate and acute severe colitis patients; acute severe colitis showed reduced rectal diversity due to clonal expansions. Blood-derived T cells may have been included in the rectal pinch biopsies, particularly in patients with overt colitis. The healthy control group was small, with only a few individuals.

During colonoscopy, one to two rectal pinch biopsies were obtained for research purposes. Ulcerative colitis patients had received no immunosuppressive medication before the diagnostic colonoscopy. Before DNA was isolated, the rectal biopsies underwent proteinase K digestion. The Wizard kit (Promega) was used to extract genomic DNA from the blood and intestinal samples. This chain joins TRBV2 to TRBJ2-1, and 7 junction bases match TRBD2. The TCR sequence derives from a girl aged 5-17 years with moderate ulcerative colitis. The sequenced sample was gut tissue. The nucleotide sequence is given as TGTGCCAGCAGCGGGCTGGGCGGGAGTGCGTTCTTC. Its protein reads: CASSGLGGSAFF.